The next 24 T cell receptor beta chains were all read from a single sample in a study of blood T cell repertoires in COVID-19. Sequencing used immunoSEQ multiplex PCR; TCRdb keeps in-frame clones, though not all of them. Among roughly 160,000 clones listed, about 74% were seen once. The specimen was peripheral blood. These receptors came from an elderly woman with acute or convalescent COVID-19.

The chain links TRBV5-8 to TRBJ2-1, with 9 bases matching TRBD1. V shed 4 bases and J 1 base; nucleotides not matched to a gene: 9. The CDR3 length is 17 residues. CDR1 and CDR2 from the germline V gene are SGHTS and YDEGEE. CDR3 in DNA: TGTGCCAGCAGCCCCTCGACAGGGGGTTTTTCCTACAATGAGCAGTTCTTC. It translates to CASSPSTGGFSYNEQFF.

V usage is TRBV3-1 (or the pseudogene TRBV3-2) and J usage is TRBJ1-5; TRBD1 matches 9 bases. CDR3 length: 15 residues. V was pared by 2 bases and J by 5 bases, with 4 bases of the junction left unmatched. In germline, CDR1 is LGHDT, CDR2 YNNKEL (reference sequence). In DNA, the CDR3 is TGTGCCAGCAGCCAAAACACAGGGGGCGATCAGCCCCAGCATTTT. Protein sequence: CASSQNTGGDQPQHF.

The CDR3 sequence: CASSQAPGTSGYEQYF. As DNA, the CDR3 is TGCGCCAGCAGCCAAGCCCCCGGGACTAGCGGCTACGAGCAGTACTTC. The genes are TRBV4-3 and TRBJ2-7; TRBD2 matches 11 bases. The CDR3 runs to 16 residues. CDR1 and CDR2 (germline): LGHNA, YSLEER. The V segment lost 1 base and the J segment 3 bases; nucleotides outside the gene matches: 5.

This clone appeared a few times. This sequence joins TRBV27 and TRBJ2-2, with 11 bases aligning to TRBD2. The germline CDR1 and CDR2 sequences are MNHEY and SMNVEV (reference sequence). V dropped 5 bases and J dropped 5; count of bases not matched to a gene: 4. There are 15 residues in the CDR3. CDR3 nucleotides: TGTGCCAGCAGTCCTCGGACTAGCGGGACCGGGGAGCTGTTTTTT. Translation gives CASSPRTSGTGELFF.

This clone has just a few counts. The rearrangement links TRBV5-4 to TRBJ2-7; a weak D match, TRBD2 (6 bases). CDR1 and CDR2 (germline): SGHNT, YYREEE (reference sequence). CDR3 size: 14 residues. Trimming left V 3 bases short and J 1 base short, with 11 bases between. The CDR3 reads CASSSRLGSYEQYF. Written as DNA, the CDR3 is TGTGCCAGCAGCTCCCGACTAGGATCCTACGAGCAGTACTTC.

This chain joins TRBV19 and TRBJ2-1; D is unclear. The CDR3 has 12 amino acids. V gave up 5 bases and J gave up 7 bases, with 9 bases separating them. Germline V gene lookup returns CDR1 LNHDA and CDR2 SQIVND (reference sequence). The CDR3 spells CASSLAGNEQFF. Written as DNA, the CDR3 is TGTGCCAGTAGTCTGGCCGGGAATGAGCAGTTCTTC.

The chain couples TRBV11-2 to TRBJ2-7; 8 positions agree with TRBD2. This CDR3 has 9 residues. The germline V gene has CDR1 SGHAT and CDR2 FQNNGV. Written as DNA, the CDR3 is TGTTCTAGCGGGCACCGGCAGTACTTC. It is translated as CSSGHRQYF.

In this sample, this clone turned up a few times. The chain is built from TRBV7-2 and TRBJ2-1, with 12 bases that match TRBD2. The germline gives CDR1 SGHTA, CDR2 FQGNSA. This CDR3 spans 16 amino acids. The junction had 10 bases not matched to a gene; V was cut back by 5 bases and J by 8 bases. The CDR3 sequence is CASSVGGTSGYDEQFF. CDR3 DNA: TGTGCCAGCAGCGTGGGTGGGACTAGCGGGTACGATGAGCAGTTCTTC.

This clone was detected a few times. This sequence joins TRBV11-2 and TRBJ1-5; perhaps TRBD1 as D (5 bases). Germline V gene lookup returns CDR1 SGHAT and CDR2 FQNNGV. This CDR3 spans 16 amino acids. Trimming took off 5 bases at V and 6 bases at J, with 20 bases between the two ends. The DNA for the CDR3 is TGTGCCAGCAGCCCCACGTCGGGGGTGGGCAGTCAGCCCCAGCATTTT. Encoded protein: CASSPTSGVGSQPQHF.

The chain carries TRBV30 and TRBJ1-2; maybe TRBD1 (6 bases). Looked up from germline, CDR1 is GTSNPN and CDR2 is SVGIG (reference sequence). V was pared by 2 bases and J by 4 bases, with 17 bases between. The CDR3 is 15 amino acids. The CDR3 nucleotides read TGTGCCTGGAGTCCAGCGGGGGCTGGGCTCTATGGCTACACCTTC. It specifies CAWSPAGAGLYGYTF.

The V call is TRBV28, the J call TRBJ1-3, with D unresolved. Per germline, CDR1 MDHEN and CDR2 SYDVKM. Deletions cut 2 bases from V and 2 bases from J, with 10 bases between. The CDR3 spans 15 residues. The CDR3 coding sequence is TGTGCCAGCAGTTTAGAGGGTTTTGCTGGAAACACCATATATTTT. It yields the protein CASSLEGFAGNTIYF.

The CDR3 nucleotides are TGTGCCAGTAGTTATAGGGGTCTAGCGGAGTCTCATGAGCAGTTCTTC. Translated, it gives CASSYRGLAESHEQFF. The V call is TRBV19, the J call TRBJ2-1; 7 bases map to TRBD2. The CDR3 is made up of 16 amino acids. Germline V lookup: CDR1 LNHDA, CDR2 SQIVND (reference sequence). V shed 5 bases and J 8 bases; nucleotides not matched to a gene: 15.

V usage is TRBV14 and J usage is TRBJ2-1, with 11 bases fitting TRBD2. This CDR3 spans 15 amino acids. Germline V lookup: CDR1 SGHDN, CDR2 FVKESK. Trimming removed 1 base from V and 12 bases from J; junction bases left unmatched: 8. CDR3 residues: CASSQVGLAALAQFF. CDR3 bases: TGTGCCAGCAGCCAAGTGGGACTAGCGGCACTGGCGCAGTTCTTC.

This chain joins TRBV11-3 and TRBJ2-7; D possibly corresponds to TRBD2 (7 bases). Trimming took off 0 bases at V and 0 bases at J, with 15 bases between the two ends. The germline V gene encodes CDR1 SGHNT and CDR2 YENEEA. CDR3 length equals 17 residues. The CDR3 is CASSLDHGGGSSYEQYF. The CDR3, as DNA: TGTGCCAGCAGCTTAGATCACGGCGGGGGCAGCTCCTACGAGCAGTACTTC.

This chain uses TRBV7-2 with TRBJ2-5, with D tentatively TRBD2 (6 bases). Trimming removed 5 bases at V and 5 bases at J, with 21 bases between. CDR1 is SGHTA and CDR2 is FQGNSA in the germline V gene. This CDR3 contains 16 residues. CDR3 in amino acids: CASSPSFRRGAETQYF. CDR3 bases: TGTGCCAGCAGCCCCAGCTTTCGGCGGGGTGCGGAGACCCAGTACTTC.

This clone was detected a few times. The V call is TRBV28, the J call TRBJ2-7; maybe TRBD1 (6 bases). Germline assignment: CDR1 MDHEN and CDR2 SYDVKM. Between the trimmed V and J ends, which lost 2 bases and 2 bases, there was a span of 16 bases. This CDR3 has 16 residues. The CDR3 loop reads CASSLTSGQKTYEQYF. The CDR3 coding sequence is TGTGCCAGCAGTTTAACCTCAGGACAGAAAACCTACGAGCAGTACTTC.

This clone showed up just a few times. V and J are TRBV6-5 and TRBJ2-7, with 10 nucleotides matching TRBD1. Germline V CDR1 and CDR2: MNHEY, SVGAGI. The CDR3 is 13 residues long. With 6 bases clipped from V and 8 bases from J, the junction kept 7 bases outside the gene matches. Here the CDR3 DNA reads TGTGCCAGCAGCTCCGGGACAGGGGCAAAGCAGTACTTC. It codes for CASSSGTGAKQYF.

This rearrangement joins TRBV5-1 to TRBJ1-5, with 7 bases that match TRBD1. The CDR3 runs to 15 residues. After removal of 4 bases from V and 4 bases from J, the junction contained 8 bases not matched to a gene. Germline V lookup: CDR1 SGHRS, CDR2 YFSETQ. CDR3 loop: CASSPTGPENQPQHF. The CDR3 bases are TGCGCCAGCAGCCCGACAGGGCCCGAAAATCAGCCCCAGCATTTT.

The chain uses TRBV10-1 and TRBJ2-1; maybe TRBD2 (5 bases). The germline CDR1 and CDR2 sequences are WNHNN and SYGVQD (reference sequence). Trimming took off 4 bases at V and 8 bases at J, with 15 bases between the two ends. This CDR3 is 14 amino acids long. CDR3 residues: CASSVAGRPDEQFF. The DNA of the CDR3 is TGCGCCAGCAGTGTTGCGGGCCGGCCCGATGAGCAGTTCTTC.

The chain recombines TRBV4-1 with TRBJ2-3, with D unclear. Germline V CDR1 and CDR2: MGHRA, YSYEKL. V was pared by 0 bases and J by 0 bases, with 10 bases between. The CDR3 is 16 residues long. Written as DNA, the CDR3 is TGCGCCAGCAGCCAAGATCATGCGACTAGCACAGATACGCAGTATTTT. It yields the protein CASSQDHATSTDTQYF.

This clone occurred once. This chain joins TRBV19 and TRBJ2-6; D is perhaps TRBD2 (5 bases). Trimming pared 7 bases from V and 7 bases from J, leaving 17 bases between. The germline CDR1 and CDR2 sequences are LNHDA and SQIVND (reference sequence). This CDR3 contains 15 residues. CDR3 region: CASNPGLSQANVLTF. CDR3 nucleotides: TGTGCCAGTAACCCAGGACTTTCCCAAGCCAACGTCCTGACTTTC.

The chain is built from TRBV5-4 and TRBJ2-2; D gene ambiguous. The germline CDR1 and CDR2 sequences are SGHNT and YYREEE (reference sequence). The V and J ends lost 3 bases and 6 bases respectively, with 12 bases between them. The CDR3 is made up of 14 amino acids. CDR3 nucleotides: TGTGCCAGCAGCTCTCCGGCTAGGCCCGGGGAGCTGTTTTTT. Its translation is CASSSPARPGELFF.

This chain connects TRBV19 to TRBJ2-7; 11 bases map to TRBD2. J was trimmed by 0 bases and V by 5 bases; bases with no gene match: 3. The CDR3 covers 15 residues. CDR1 and CDR2 (germline): LNHDA, SQIVND (reference sequence). CDR3 nucleotides: TGTGCCAGTAGTGGGGGACTAGCGGTCTCCTACGAGCAGTACTTC. Protein sequence: CASSGGLAVSYEQYF.

The chain couples TRBV30 to TRBJ1-1; D not certain. CDR3 length: 13 residues. Germline assignment: CDR1 GTSNPN and CDR2 SVGIG (reference sequence). The germline V and J ends were trimmed by 0 bases and 1 base, with 6 bases remaining between them. The CDR3 sequence: CAWSVAGNTEAFF. DNA of the CDR3: TGTGCCTGGAGTGTAGCGGGGAACACTGAAGCTTTCTTT. The complete variable domain, with remaining parts taken from reference TRBV30 and TRBJ1-1, reads SQTIHQWPATLVQPVGSPLSLECTVEGTSNPNLYWYRQAAGRGLQLLFYSVGIGQISSEVPQNLSASRPQDRQFILSSKKLLLSDSGFYLCAWSVAGNTEAFFGQGTRLTVV.